Included here is one TCR beta chain sequence, with context. The antigen is undetermined. This sample is part of a study of breast tumors, draining lymph nodes, adjacent tissues. TCRdb independently ran MiXCR on the multiplex PCR reads; one entry per CDR3 protein. The sample carries fewer than 30,000 distinct CDR3 sequences, almost 70% recorded once. Study-wide results and caveats: Tumors had less TCR diversity than lymph nodes, more than nontumor tissue. Tumor T cell lymph node origin was a supported hypothesis, not proven. Tumor and nontumor repertoires were significantly more similar in luminal-like than in basal-like breast cancer.

Germline loops: CDR1 SGHRS, CDR2 YFSETQ. The CDR3 is made up of 15 amino acids. V lost 1 base to trimming and J lost 2 bases, with 9 bases between them. V and J are TRBV5-1 and TRBJ1-4; no clear D gene. The receptor comes from a female donor with breast cancer. Some clones in this sample may be carry-over from other donors' samples. The sequenced sample was tumor-adjacent breast tissue. CDR3 nucleotides: TGCGCCAGCAGCTTGTTAGGAGATACTAATGAAAAACTGTTTTTT. Protein sequence: CASSLLGDTNEKLFF.